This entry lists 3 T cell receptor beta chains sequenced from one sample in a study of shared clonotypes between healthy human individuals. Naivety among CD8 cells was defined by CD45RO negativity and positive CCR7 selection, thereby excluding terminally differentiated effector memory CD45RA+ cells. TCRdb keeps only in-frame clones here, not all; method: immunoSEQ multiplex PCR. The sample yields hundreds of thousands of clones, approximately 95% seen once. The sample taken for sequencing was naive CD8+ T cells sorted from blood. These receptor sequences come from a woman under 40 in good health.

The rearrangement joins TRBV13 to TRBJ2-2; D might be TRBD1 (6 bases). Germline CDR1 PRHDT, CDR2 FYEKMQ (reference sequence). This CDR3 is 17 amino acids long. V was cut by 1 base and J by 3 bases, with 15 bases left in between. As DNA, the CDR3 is TGTGCCAGCAGCTTAGCAGGTTACAGGGAAGACACCGGGGAGCTGTTTTTT. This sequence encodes CASSLAGYREDTGELFF.

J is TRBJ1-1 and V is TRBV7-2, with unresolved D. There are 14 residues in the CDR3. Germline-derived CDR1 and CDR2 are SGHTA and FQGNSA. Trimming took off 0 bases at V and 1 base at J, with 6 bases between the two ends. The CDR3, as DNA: TGTGCCAGCAGCTTAGCTTGGGAGAACACTGAAGCTTTCTTT. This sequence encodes CASSLAWENTEAFF.

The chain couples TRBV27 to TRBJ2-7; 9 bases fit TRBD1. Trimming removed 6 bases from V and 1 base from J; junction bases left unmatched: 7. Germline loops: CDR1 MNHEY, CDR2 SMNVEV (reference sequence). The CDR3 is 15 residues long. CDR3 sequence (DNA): TGTGCCAGCAGGGCAACCGGGACAGGGTCCTACGAGCAGTACTTC. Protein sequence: CASRATGTGSYEQYF.